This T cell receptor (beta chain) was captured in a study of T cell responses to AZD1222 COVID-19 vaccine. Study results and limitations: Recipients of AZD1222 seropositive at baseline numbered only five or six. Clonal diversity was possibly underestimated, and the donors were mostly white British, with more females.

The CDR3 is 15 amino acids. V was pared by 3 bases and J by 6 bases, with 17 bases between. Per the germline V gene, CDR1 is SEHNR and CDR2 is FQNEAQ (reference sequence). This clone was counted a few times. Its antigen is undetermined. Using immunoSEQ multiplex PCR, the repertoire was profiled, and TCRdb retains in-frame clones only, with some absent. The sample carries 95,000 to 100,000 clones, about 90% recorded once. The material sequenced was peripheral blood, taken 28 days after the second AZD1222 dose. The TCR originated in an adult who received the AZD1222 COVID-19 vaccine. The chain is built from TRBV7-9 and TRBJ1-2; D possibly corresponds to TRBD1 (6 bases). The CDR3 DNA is TGTGCCAGCAGCTTCGCCGACAGGAGAGCCCATGGCTACACCTTC. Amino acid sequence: CASSFADRRAHGYTF.